The sequence of this TCR beta chain was determined in a study of beta chain features in type 1 diabetes. Turning to the study itself: Across every sample, roughly 100 million sorted cells were examined in total. Study-level results: Researchers report that Type 1 diabetes patients had moderately but significantly shorter TCRB CDR3s across all four CD4+ subsets. A greater similarity of naive, central memory and Treg TCRB repertoires was seen among patients than among healthy donors.

Germline assignment: CDR1 SGHTA and CDR2 FQGNSA. The V end was cut by 1 base, the J end by 0 bases, with 5 bases between. The CDR3 length is 14 residues. Points on this clone: Its antigen is unknown. Other DNA sequences from this sample encode an identical CDR3 as well.

Expressed TCRB transcripts got sequenced, as all isolated RNA was reverse transcribed. The repertoire was sequenced with immunoSEQ multiplex PCR; TCRdb's copy has only in-frame clones and lacks some. This repertoire shows approximately 140,000 clones, 7% to 10% found once; its top ten account for approximately 0.7%. Blood was drawn once from each donor into heparinised tubes. The draws averaged about 110 mL. Sorted populations all exceeded 95% purity. The origin of this receptor is a man aged 25-45 years with type 1 diabetes. The V gene is TRBV7-2, the J gene TRBJ2-3; no clear D. Sequences were obtained from central memory CD4+ T cells from blood. CDR3 sequence: CASSLGASTDTQYF. In DNA form, the CDR3 reads TGTGCCAGCAGCTTAGGGGCTAGCACAGATACGCAGTATTTT.